This is a list of T cell receptor beta chains from one sample in a study of blood T cell repertoires in COVID-19. Profiled with immunoSEQ multiplex PCR; TCRdb holds only in-frame clones, not every one. The repertoire holds more than 200,000 clones, with approximately 91% as singletons. Sequencing was performed on peripheral blood. These receptors all come from a human donor in a cohort sampled during active COVID-19. The CDR3 runs from the conserved cysteine through the conserved F or W. The order of the fields is CDR3 protein, CDR3 DNA, J gene, V gene, clone size, D gene. D genes are given only for firm matches. A row's size may be missing; if present it is once, few, many or a size class.

CASSVTGRGGVDYGYTF	TGTGCCAGCAGCGTCACAGGGAGAGGAGGAGTTGACTATGGCTACACCTTC	TRBJ1-2	TRBV11-2	-	-
CASSFGAEAFF	TGTGCCAGCAGTTTCGGGGCTGAAGCTTTCTTT	TRBJ1-1	TRBV12-3/TRBV12-4	few	-
CASSLNRDYEQYF	TGTGCCAGCAGCTTAAACAGGGACTACGAGCAGTACTTC	TRBJ2-7	TRBV7-8	-	-
CASSRDRNQPQHF	TGTGCCAGTAGTCGGGACAGGAATCAGCCCCAGCATTTT	TRBJ1-5	TRBV19	-	TRBD1
CASRGTSGTKEQYF	TGTGCCAGCAGGGGGACTAGCGGGACTAAAGAGCAGTACTTC	TRBJ2-7	TRBV6-5	-	TRBD2
CASSRRGATHNEKLFF	TGTGCCAGCAGCCGCCGGGGGGCGACGCATAATGAAAAACTGTTTTTT	TRBJ1-4	TRBV21-1	-	-
CASSLGQANEQFF	TGTGCCAGCAGCTTAGGACAGGCCAATGAGCAGTTCTTC	TRBJ2-1	TRBV7-9	-	-
CASSPLGRDILNEQFF	TGCGCCAGCAGCCCCCTTGGGCGGGATATCTTAAATGAGCAGTTCTTC	TRBJ2-1	TRBV4-1	-	-
CASSIYKNEKLFF	TGTGCCAGTAGTATTTATAAAAATGAAAAACTGTTTTTT	TRBJ1-4	TRBV19	-	-
CASSLGGKFYEQYF	TGTGCCAGCAGTTTAGGGGGGAAATTCTACGAGCAGTACTTC	TRBJ2-7	TRBV28	-	-
CASSQDPSGPEAFF	TGCGCCAGCAGCCAAGATCCCTCGGGTCCTGAAGCTTTCTTT	TRBJ1-1	TRBV4-1	-	-
CASSLDSFYEQYF	TGTGCCAGCAGCTTGGACAGCTTCTACGAGCAGTACTTC	TRBJ2-7	TRBV5-4	-	-
CAISALAGGPETQYF	TGTGCCATCAGTGCACTAGCGGGGGGGCCAGAGACCCAGTACTTC	TRBJ2-5	TRBV10-3	-	TRBD2
CASSPITASNEQFF	TGTGCCAGCTCACCAATTACAGCAAGTAATGAGCAGTTCTTC	TRBJ2-1	TRBV18	-	-
CAKQGVAQPQHF	TGTGCCAAACAGGGGGTAGCTCAGCCCCAGCATTTT	TRBJ1-5	TRBV19	once	TRBD1
CASSDEFPNTGELFF	TGTGCCAGCAGTGATGAGTTCCCTAACACCGGGGAGCTGTTTTTT	TRBJ2-2	TRBV2	-	-
CASSGLAGAYEQYF	TGTGCCAGCAGCGGACTAGCGGGGGCCTACGAGCAGTACTTC	TRBJ2-7	TRBV5-8	once	TRBD2
CASSLSQNFLSHYEQYF	TGTGCCAGCAGCCTCTCGCAGAACTTCCTTAGCCACTACGAGCAGTACTTC	TRBJ2-7	TRBV5-8	-	-
CASPRGNNQPQHF	TGTGCCAGCCCCAGGGGAAACAATCAGCCCCAGCATTTT	TRBJ1-5	TRBV28	-	-
CASSYRGRTEAFF	TGTGCCAGCAGTTACAGGGGTAGGACTGAAGCTTTCTTT	TRBJ1-1	TRBV6-5	-	-
CASSYRGQATNEKLFF	TGTGCCAGCAGCTACCGCGGGCAGGCAACTAATGAAAAACTGTTTTTT	TRBJ1-4	TRBV6-6	-	-
CASSLVTGEYGYTF	TGTGCCAGCAGCTTAGTCACAGGAGAATATGGCTACACCTTC	TRBJ1-2	TRBV7-2	once	-
CASSYFDPNGAGEQFF	TGTGCCAGCAGTTATTTCGATCCGAACGGGGCGGGGGAGCAGTTCTTC	TRBJ2-1	TRBV6-5	-	-
CASSSGEIHTDTQYF	TGTGCCAGCAGTTCAGGGGAGATCCACACAGATACGCAGTATTTT	TRBJ2-3	TRBV27	many	-
CAFGRGTGPYEQYF	TGTGCCTTTGGTCGCGGGACAGGGCCCTACGAGCAGTACTTC	TRBJ2-7	TRBV30	few	TRBD1
CATSSILGSSYEQYF	TGTGCCACCAGCAGTATACTCGGGAGCTCCTACGAGCAGTACTTC	TRBJ2-7	TRBV15	-	-
CASSLLRVVRGNTGELFF	TGTGCCAGCAGCTTACTCCGGGTCGTCAGGGGAAACACCGGGGAGCTGTTTTTT	TRBJ2-2	TRBV11-2	-	-
CASSLEGAQDGYTF	TGCGCCAGCAGCTTGGAGGGGGCGCAAGATGGCTACACCTTC	TRBJ1-2	TRBV5-1	-	TRBD1
CASSLGLASSYEQYF	TGTGCCAGCAGTTTGGGACTAGCGAGCTCCTACGAGCAGTACTTC	TRBJ2-7	TRBV27	-	TRBD2
CASSEGSWGLAGSYNEQFF	TGTGCCAGTAGTGAAGGGTCCTGGGGACTAGCGGGCTCCTACAATGAGCAGTTCTTC	TRBJ2-1	TRBV19	-	TRBD2
CASSERGNWQPQHF	TGTGCCAGCAGCGAAAGGGGTAATTGGCAGCCCCAGCATTTT	TRBJ1-5	TRBV7-2	-	-
CASSQDRDGQPQHF	TGCGCCAGCAGCCAAGACAGGGATGGACAGCCCCAGCATTTT	TRBJ1-5	TRBV4-3	-	-
CASSYYRGYEQYF	TGTGCCAGCAGTTACTACAGGGGTTACGAGCAGTACTTC	TRBJ2-7	TRBV6-2/TRBV6-3	-	TRBD1
CASSPAGTGQWPQHF	TGTGCCAGCAGTCCCGCCGGGACAGGACAATGGCCCCAGCATTTT	TRBJ1-5	TRBV27	-	TRBD1
CASSQRGGNTGELFF	TGTGCCAGCAGCCAGAGGGGGGGGAACACCGGGGAGCTGTTTTTT	TRBJ2-2	TRBV7-2	-	-
CASSSSGQTPGEQYF	TGTGCCAGCAGTTCCTCGGGGCAGACCCCCGGCGAGCAGTACTTC	TRBJ2-7	TRBV6-5	-	-
CASSLPGQGGGYGYTF	TGTGCCAGCAGCTTACCCGGACAGGGGGGGGGATATGGCTACACCTTC	TRBJ1-2	TRBV5-6	-	TRBD1
CASSPQETQYF	TGTGCCAGCAGCCCTCAAGAGACCCAGTACTTC	TRBJ2-5	TRBV7-8	-	-
CASTPTPIPGTAADGSFF	TGTGCCAGCACCCCAACCCCTATACCCGGGACAGCGGCCGATGGGTCTTTCTTT	TRBJ1-1	TRBV7-8	-	TRBD1